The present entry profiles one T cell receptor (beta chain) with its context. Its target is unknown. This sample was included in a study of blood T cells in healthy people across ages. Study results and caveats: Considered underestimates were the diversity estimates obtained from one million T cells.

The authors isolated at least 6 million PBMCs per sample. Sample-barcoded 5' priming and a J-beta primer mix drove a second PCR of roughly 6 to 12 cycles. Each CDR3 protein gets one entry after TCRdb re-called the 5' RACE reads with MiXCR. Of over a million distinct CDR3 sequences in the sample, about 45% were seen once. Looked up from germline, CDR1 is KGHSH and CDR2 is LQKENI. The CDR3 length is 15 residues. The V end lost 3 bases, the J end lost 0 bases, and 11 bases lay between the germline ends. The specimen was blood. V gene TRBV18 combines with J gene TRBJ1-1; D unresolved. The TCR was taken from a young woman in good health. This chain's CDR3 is CASSPDERVNTEAFF. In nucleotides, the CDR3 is TGTGCCAGCTCACCTGACGAGCGGGTGAACACTGAAGCTTTCTTT.